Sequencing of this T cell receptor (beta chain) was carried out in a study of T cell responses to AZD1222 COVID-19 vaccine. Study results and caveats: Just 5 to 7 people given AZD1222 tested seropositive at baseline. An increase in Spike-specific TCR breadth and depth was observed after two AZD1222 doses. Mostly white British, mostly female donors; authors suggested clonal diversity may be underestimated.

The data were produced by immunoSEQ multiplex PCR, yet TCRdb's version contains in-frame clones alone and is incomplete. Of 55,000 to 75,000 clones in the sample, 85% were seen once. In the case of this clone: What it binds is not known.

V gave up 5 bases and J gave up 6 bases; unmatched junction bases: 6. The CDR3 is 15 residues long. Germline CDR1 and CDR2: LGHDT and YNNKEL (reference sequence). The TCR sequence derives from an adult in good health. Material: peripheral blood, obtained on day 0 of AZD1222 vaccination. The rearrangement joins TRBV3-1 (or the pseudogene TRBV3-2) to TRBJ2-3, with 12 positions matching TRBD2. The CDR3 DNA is TGTGCCAGCAGCTGGACTAGCGGGGCTTGGGATACGCAGTATTTT. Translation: CASSWTSGAWDTQYF.